These 11 T cell receptor beta chains came from one sample sequenced in a study of shared clonotypes between healthy human individuals. Produced via immunoSEQ multiplex PCR; TCRdb's table is partial and in-frame only. The data hold nearly 1,000,000 clones, with 60% to 85% observed a single time. The sequencing input was memory CD4+ T cells sorted from blood. Subset denoted: CD45RA-negative fraction. The receptors originated from a man younger than 30 in good health.

As concerns this clone: Other DNA sequences from this sample encode an identical CDR3 as well. The CDR3 DNA follows: TGTGCCAGCAGCGGAGGGCTGGGAGAGACCCAGTACTTC. Protein sequence: CASSGGLGETQYF. The genes are TRBV2 and TRBJ2-5, with D possibly being TRBD2 (6 bases). CDR1 and CDR2 from the germline V gene are SNHLY and FYNNEI. The CDR3 has 13 amino acids. Between the trimmed V and J ends, which lost 6 bases and 4 bases, there was a span of 12 bases.

This chain links TRBV7-9 with TRBJ2-3; D is uncertain. Looked up from germline, CDR1 is SEHNR and CDR2 is FQNEAQ (reference sequence). V was shortened by 5 bases and J by 2 bases, with 5 bases between the two germline ends. The CDR3 runs to 12 residues. CDR3 bases: TGTGCCAGCAGCCCTGACACAGATACGCAGTATTTT. This sequence encodes CASSPDTDTQYF.

The CDR3 is CASSIRGRNQPQHF. Written as DNA, the CDR3 is TGTGCCAGCAGTATCAGGGGGAGAAATCAGCCCCAGCATTTT. V and J are TRBV28 and TRBJ1-5; TRBD1 matches at 7 bases. CDR1 MDHEN and CDR2 SYDVKM come from the germline V gene. Losses at the gene ends were 5 bases for V and 4 bases for J; bases not matched to a gene: 5. The CDR3 extends over 14 amino acids.

The chain recombines TRBV18 with TRBJ2-7; 10 nucleotides line up with TRBD2. This CDR3 has 16 amino acids. V dropped 0 bases and J dropped 6; count of bases not matched to a gene: 8. The germline gives CDR1 KGHSH, CDR2 LQKENI. As DNA, the CDR3 is TGTGCCAGCTCACCACCGAGCGGGGGGGCCTCGAGCGAGCAGTACTTC. Amino acids: CASSPPSGGASSEQYF.

This clone has more than one count but fewer than ten. The CDR3 is CASEDLNTGELFF. As DNA, the CDR3 is TGTGCCAGCGAGGACCTAAACACCGGGGAGCTGTTTTTT. This chain joins TRBV7-8 and TRBJ2-2; D not certain. Trimming shortened V by 8 bases and J by 2 bases, and 9 bases separated the two germline ends. The CDR3 runs 13 residues. Germline V CDR1 and CDR2: SGHVS, FQNEAQ.

The V and J genes are TRBV19 and TRBJ2-3; 12 positions match TRBD2. The germline CDR1 and CDR2 sequences are LNHDA and SQIVND (reference sequence). The CDR3 is made up of 17 amino acids. V shed 2 bases and J 2 bases; nucleotides not matched to a gene: 5. The DNA of the CDR3 is TGTGCCAGTAGTATACACCTAGCGGGAGGGAACACAGATACGCAGTATTTT. This codes for CASSIHLAGGNTDTQYF.

Here the CDR3 DNA reads TGTGCCAGCAGCGTAGGTTTCCAGGGAAGGTACGAGCAGTACTTC. Its translation: CASSVGFQGRYEQYF. This rearrangement joins TRBV9 to TRBJ2-7, with a possible D match to TRBD1 (5 bases). CDR3 size: 15 residues. With 0 bases removed from V and 4 bases from J, the gap between germline ends came to 14 bases. CDR1 is SGDLS and CDR2 is YYNGEE in the germline V gene.

The chain has TRBV9 and TRBJ2-7; possibly TRBD1 or TRBD2 for D (8 bases each). The V gene's germline CDR1 is SGDLS and CDR2 YYNGEE. With 0 bases removed from V and 6 bases from J, the gap between germline ends came to 40 bases. This CDR3 region has 23 residues. The CDR3 loop reads CASSVDEGSQKDRGRDGTSEQYF. Here the CDR3 DNA reads TGTGCCAGCAGCGTAGATGAAGGGTCTCAGAAAGACAGGGGTAGGGACGGGACTAGCGAGCAGTACTTC.

The V and J genes are TRBV19 and TRBJ2-6; 7 bases map to TRBD1. Unmatched junction bases numbered 9, after V lost 6 bases and J lost 4 bases. The CDR3 length is 16 residues. Germline CDR1 LNHDA, CDR2 SQIVND (reference sequence). CDR3 nucleotides: TGTGCCAGTAGCGACAGGGCGGCGGCCGGGGCCAACGTCCTGACTTTC. This translates into CASSDRAAAGANVLTF.

The V call is TRBV27, the J call TRBJ2-2, with a weak D call TRBD2 (5 bases). The CDR3 runs to 15 residues. Trimming took off 2 bases at V and 5 bases at J, with 12 bases between the two ends. Germline assignment: CDR1 MNHEY and CDR2 SMNVEV (reference sequence). The CDR3 loop reads CASSLRWGETGELFF. In DNA, the CDR3 is TGTGCCAGCAGTTTAAGATGGGGAGAGACCGGGGAGCTGTTTTTT.

This clone was seen once. V and J are TRBV28 and TRBJ1-5, with TRBD1 as a possible D gene (5 bases). The V gene's germline CDR1 is MDHEN and CDR2 SYDVKM. V dropped 5 bases and J dropped 1 base, with 12 bases sitting between them. The CDR3 contains 15 residues. For the CDR3, the DNA is TGTGCCAGCAGTCCCCCAAACAGGAGCAATCAGCCCCAGCATTTT. Translation gives CASSPPNRSNQPQHF.